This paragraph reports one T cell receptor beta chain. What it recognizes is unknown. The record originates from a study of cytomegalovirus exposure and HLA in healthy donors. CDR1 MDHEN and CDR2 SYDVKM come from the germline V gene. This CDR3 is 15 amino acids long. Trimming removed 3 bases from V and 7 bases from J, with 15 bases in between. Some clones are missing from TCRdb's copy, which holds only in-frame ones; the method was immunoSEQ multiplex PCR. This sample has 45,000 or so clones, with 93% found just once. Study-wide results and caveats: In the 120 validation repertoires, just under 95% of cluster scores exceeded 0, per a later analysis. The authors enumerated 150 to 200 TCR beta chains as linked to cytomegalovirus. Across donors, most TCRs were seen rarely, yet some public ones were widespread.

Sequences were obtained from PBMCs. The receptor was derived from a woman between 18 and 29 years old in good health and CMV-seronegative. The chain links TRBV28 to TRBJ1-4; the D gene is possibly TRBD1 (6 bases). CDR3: CASSLLAGVSEKLFF. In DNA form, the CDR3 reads TGTGCCAGCAGTTTGTTGGCAGGGGTTAGTGAAAAACTGTTTTTT.